The 15 T cell receptor beta chains given below trace back to one sample, sequenced in a study of naive and memory T cell subsets. Study-wide points: Naive repertoires, especially CD8, held a few larger clonotypes, possibly memory cells re-expressing CD45RA.

These receptors have no known antigen. Two oligonucleotides, mixed equimolar, formed the beta constant-region primer covering TRBC1 and TRBC2. Ligated cDNA was amplified by four rounds of PCR with nested alpha and beta constant-region primers and SP2. TCRdb reanalysed the UMI-ligation and nested PCR reads using MiXCR and keeps one entry per CDR3 protein. Of 140,000 to 150,000 distinct CDR3 sequences in the sample, about 23% were seen once. The specimen sequenced was naive CD4+ T cells from blood. Every receptor here comes from a human donor in good health.

The chain employs TRBV6-5 and TRBJ1-1, with TRBD1 matching 7 bases. Germline loops: CDR1 MNHEY, CDR2 SVGAGI. The CDR3 consists of 16 residues. V lost 6 bases to trimming and J lost 4 bases; unmatched junction nucleotides: 14. The CDR3 bases are TGTGCCAGCAGCCCGATCCTGACAGGGAGAGTCACTGAAGCTTTCTTT. It is translated as CASSPILTGRVTEAFF.

V is TRBV6-5 and J is TRBJ2-1, with TRBD2 matching over 12 bases. With 2 bases clipped from V and 9 bases from J, the junction kept 8 bases outside the gene matches. The CDR3 totals 16 residues. The germline gives CDR1 MNHEY, CDR2 SVGAGI. CDR3 sequence: CASSYRGLAGGGEQFF. As DNA, the CDR3 is TGTGCCAGCAGTTACCGGGGTCTAGCGGGAGGGGGTGAGCAGTTCTTC.

This clonotype came up a few times. The CDR3 spells CASCREGRANVLTF. For the CDR3, the DNA is TGTGCCAGCTGTCGGGAGGGGAGGGCCAACGTCCTGACTTTC. This sequence joins TRBV9 and TRBJ2-6; 8 nucleotides match TRBD2. Germline assignment: CDR1 SGDLS and CDR2 YYNGEE. Unmatched junction bases numbered 5, after V lost 7 bases and J lost 5 bases. The CDR3 sequence is 14 residues long.

V and J are TRBV29-1 and TRBJ1-3, with D unclear. Germline V gives CDR1 SQVTM, CDR2 ANQGSEA. This CDR3 is built from 14 residues. The V gene lost 6 bases and the J gene lost 0 bases, with 12 bases spanning the gap. The DNA of the CDR3 is TGCAGCGTCATGCTTACGGTCTCTGGAAACACCATATATTTT. Encoded protein: CSVMLTVSGNTIYF.

There are many counts of this clonotype. V and J are TRBV12-3 or TRBV12-4 and TRBJ2-2; weak D call: TRBD2 (6 bases). Trimming shortened V by 6 bases and J by 7 bases, and 9 bases separated the two germline ends. The CDR3 is 12 amino acids. CDR3 DNA sequence: TGTGCCAGCAGGCTAGCGATCGGGGAGCTGTTTTTT. Amino acid sequence: CASRLAIGELFF.

J is TRBJ1-2 and V is TRBV7-2, with no clear D. This CDR3 contains 14 residues. V was pared by 5 bases and J by 2 bases, with 12 bases between. The germline V gene encodes CDR1 SGHTA and CDR2 FQGNSA. The CDR3 DNA follows: TGTGCCAGCAGCCGAACAGCAAGGAACTATGGCTACACCTTC. This translates into CASSRTARNYGYTF.

This clonotype has at least ten counts. The chain recombines TRBV29-1 with TRBJ2-1; D not certain. Germline V gene lookup returns CDR1 SQVTM and CDR2 ANQGSEA. V lost 6 bases, J lost 4 bases, and 13 bases lay in between. The CDR3 is made up of 13 amino acids. The CDR3 protein is CSVHRFGYNEQFF. The CDR3 nucleotides read TGCAGCGTGCACCGCTTTGGGTACAATGAGCAGTTCTTC.

V gene TRBV18 combines with J gene TRBJ2-3; 12 positions match TRBD2. V lost 3 bases, J lost 6 bases, and 10 bases stayed unmatched. The CDR3 covers 17 residues. Per germline, CDR1 KGHSH and CDR2 LQKENI. Here the CDR3 reads CASSPWTSGILGDTQYF. Written as DNA, the CDR3 is TGTGCCAGCTCACCCTGGACTAGCGGGATACTAGGGGATACGCAGTATTTT.

This clonotype was detected many times. The V gene is TRBV29-1, the J gene TRBJ2-2, with D hard to call. Trimming pared 1 base from V and 4 bases from J, leaving 10 bases between. The germline V gene has CDR1 SQVTM and CDR2 ANQGSEA. The CDR3 sequence is 14 residues long. This chain's CDR3 is CSVEAGSGTGELFF. For the CDR3, the DNA is TGCAGCGTTGAAGCCGGATCGGGCACCGGGGAGCTGTTTTTT.

This clonotype was picked up one time. This rearrangement joins TRBV5-1 to TRBJ2-5; 7 bases line up with TRBD1. The ends lost 4 bases at V and 1 base at J; junction bases unmatched: 4. There are 14 residues in the CDR3. From germline, CDR1 is SGHRS and CDR2 YFSETQ. The CDR3 DNA is TGCGCCAGCAGCCGTGGGGACAGCCAAGAGACCCAGTACTTC. Its translation: CASSRGDSQETQYF. The full variable domain, in which reference TRBV5-1 and TRBJ2-5 provide the parts outside the CDR3, is KAGVTQTPRYLIKTRGQQVTLSCSPISGHRSVSWYQQTPGQGLQFLFEYFSETQRNKGNFPGRFSGRQFSNSRSEMNVSTLELGDSALYLCASSRGDSQETQYFGPGTRLLVL.

This clonotype was detected a few times. The chain has TRBV29-1 and TRBJ2-3, with 15 bases identical to TRBD2. The V segment lost 6 bases and the J segment 3 bases; nucleotides outside the gene matches: 4. Germline assignment: CDR1 SQVTM and CDR2 ANQGSEA. The CDR3 contains 15 residues. Here the CDR3 reads CSVDGTSGRTDTQYF. The CDR3 nucleotides read TGCAGCGTCGACGGGACTAGCGGGAGGACAGATACGCAGTATTTT.

The chain has TRBV2 and TRBJ1-1; tentative D call: TRBD1 (6 bases). Germline CDR1 reads SNHLY; CDR2 reads FYNNEI. This CDR3 contains 14 residues. Trimming left V 7 bases short and J 3 bases short, with 15 bases between. This chain's CDR3 is CASTLLWTDTEAFF. The CDR3 DNA is TGTGCCAGCACCCTACTTTGGACAGACACTGAAGCTTTCTTT.

This clonotype was observed a few times. This rearrangement joins TRBV24-1 to TRBJ2-1; no clear D. V shed 8 bases and J shed 4 bases, with 23 bases lying between them. Germline V gene sequence: CDR1 KGHDR, CDR2 SFDVKD. There are 17 residues in the CDR3. The CDR3 bases are TGTGCCACCACCCTCCCCGAAGCTTCTCGGGTATACAATGAGCAGTTCTTC. Protein sequence: CATTLPEASRVYNEQFF.

This chain joins TRBV18 and TRBJ2-1; 11 bases are shared with TRBD2. This CDR3 is built from 15 residues. Germline CDR1 KGHSH, CDR2 LQKENI. The V gene end was trimmed by 6 bases and the J gene end by 5 bases; junction bases not matched to a gene: 6. This CDR3 is CASSPTSGTNNEQFF. The CDR3 DNA reads as TGTGCCAGCTCTCCGACTAGCGGGACGAACAATGAGCAGTTCTTC. Full variable domain (remainder filled in from reference TRBV18 and TRBJ2-1): NAGVMQNPRHLVRRRGQEARLRCSPMKGHSHVYWYRQLPEEGLKFMVYLQKENIIDESGMPKERFSAEFPKEGPSILRIQQVVRGDSAAYFCASSPTSGTNNEQFFGPGTRLTVL.

On this clonotype itself: Its ends do not fully match the called genes, so a read error is possible. The chain's CDR3 is CASNQVETVNREQFF. In nucleotides, the CDR3 is TGCGCCAGCAACCAAGTAGAGACAGTTAATCGTGAGCAGTTCTTC. The V gene is TRBV4-1, the J gene TRBJ2-1; the D gene is possibly TRBD1 (5 bases). Germline V gene sequence: CDR1 MGHRA, CDR2 YSYEKL. The CDR3 spans 15 residues.